This TCR beta chain comes out of a study of blood T cell repertoires in COVID-19. About the research overall: PBMCs, B-cell-depleted T cells, or T cells were the source of the cDNA or gDNA that made up the material.

The CDR3 is 15 amino acids. The germline V gene encodes CDR1 SGHRS and CDR2 YFSETQ. Trimming cost V 0 bases and J 4 bases, with 10 bases left between them. Sequenced by immunoSEQ multiplex PCR; TCRdb stores in-frame clones only, minus some. This table has about 300,000 clones, under 90% appearing once. This clone came up a few times. Those enrolled, adults aged about 18 to 89 years, came from roughly 22 US areas. Donors were grouped by their self-reported clinical history. Recovery meant two consecutive negative NP/OP PCR tests, professional clearance, or resolved symptoms. Sequencing was performed on PBMCs or T cells enriched from blood (not recorded which). The chain carries TRBV5-1 and TRBJ1-4; a weak D match, TRBD1 (5 bases). This receptor was taken from a young man who had recovered from COVID-19. The CDR3: CASSLGGAGNEKLFF. The CDR3 DNA is TGCGCCAGCAGCTTGGGCGGGGCGGGTAATGAAAAACTGTTTTTT.